The 21 T cell receptor beta chains below were found in one sample sequenced in a study of PD-1 blockade in mismatch repair-deficient tumors. Clones were sequenced by immunoSEQ multiplex PCR, and TCRdb holds only the in-frame ones, with some missing. The data hold about 79,000 clones, with roughly 80% observed a single time. The sequencing here drew on peripheral blood, taken 44 weeks after starting pembrolizumab. These receptors all come from an adult with mismatch repair-deficient cancer.

This clone was detected once. The gene calls are TRBV7-2 and TRBJ1-1, with D tentatively TRBD1 (6 bases). Germline CDR1 is SGHTA and CDR2 is FQGNSA. The CDR3 is 14 residues long. The V gene lost 1 base and the J gene lost 5 bases, with 11 bases spanning the gap. The CDR3 DNA reads TGTGCCAGCAGCTTAGGCACACAGGGAACTGAAGCTTTCTTT. Its protein is CASSLGTQGTEAFF. Combining the CDR3 with reference TRBV7-2 and TRBJ1-1 gives the whole variable domain GAGVSQSPSNKVTEKGKDVELRCDPISGHTALYWYRQSLGQGLEFLIYFQGNSAPDKSGLPSDRFSAERTGGSVSTLTIQRTQQEDSAVYLCASSLGTQGTEAFFGQGTRLTVV.

The V call is TRBV29-1, the J call TRBJ2-1; TRBD1 might be the D (5 bases). Germline CDR1 SQVTM, CDR2 ANQGSEA. The V end lost 1 base, the J end lost 8 bases, and 24 bases lay between the germline ends. The CDR3 spans 17 residues. The CDR3 coding sequence is TGCAGCGTTGAAGGTGCGGACACAACGGTTAAGGGTGATGAGCAGTTCTTC. Protein sequence: CSVEGADTTVKGDEQFF.

This clone was seen a few times. The rearrangement links TRBV6-1 to TRBJ2-7; no firm D call. V was pared by 3 bases and J by 0 bases, with 9 bases between. Germline V gene data show CDR1 as MNHNS and CDR2 as SASEGT. The CDR3 totals 14 residues. The CDR3 sequence is CASSDPVSSYEQYF. DNA of the CDR3: TGTGCCAGCAGTGATCCTGTCAGCTCCTACGAGCAGTACTTC.

This clone ranks as medium-sized (0.01 to 0.1%). The V and J genes are TRBV7-3 and TRBJ2-7, with 8 positions matching TRBD2. The CDR3 sequence is 14 residues long. Unmatched junction bases numbered 9, after V lost 5 bases and J lost 6 bases. The germline CDR1 and CDR2 sequences are SGHTA and FQGTGA. The CDR3 protein is CASSLGAGGFEQYF. CDR3 DNA: TGTGCCAGCAGCCTCGGGGCGGGAGGTTTCGAGCAGTACTTC.

The V gene is TRBV4-2, the J gene TRBJ1-2; unclear D gene. Germline V lookup: CDR1 LGHNA, CDR2 YNFKEQ. The CDR3 contains 14 residues. Trimming removed 4 bases at V and 2 bases at J, with 11 bases between. The CDR3 region has the DNA TGTGCCAGCAGCCCTGGAGAGGGAAACTATGGCTACACCTTC. It yields the protein CASSPGEGNYGYTF.

The chain recombines TRBV14 with TRBJ2-7; 12 bases fit TRBD2. CDR1 SGHDN and CDR2 FVKESK come from the germline V gene. The CDR3 has 17 amino acids. V lost 3 bases and J lost 3; bases outside the gene matches: 9. CDR3 in amino acids: CASSQGFLAGGNYEQYF. CDR3 DNA sequence: TGTGCCAGCAGCCAGGGGTTTCTAGCGGGAGGGAACTACGAGCAGTACTTC.

The chain couples TRBV28 to TRBJ1-1, with 7 bases that match TRBD1. Germline assignment: CDR1 MDHEN and CDR2 SYDVKM. This CDR3 comprises 17 residues. The V gene end was trimmed by 6 bases and the J gene end by 3 bases; junction bases not matched to a gene: 16. The CDR3 reads CASRRVQGFEVDTEAFF. In DNA form, the CDR3 reads TGTGCCAGCAGAAGAGTACAGGGGTTTGAGGTCGACACTGAAGCTTTCTTT. The full variable domain, completed using reference TRBV28 and TRBJ1-1, is DVKVTQSSRYLVKRTGEKVFLECVQDMDHENMFWYRQDPGLGLRLIYFSYDVKMKEKGDIPEGYSVSREKKERFSLILESASTNQTSMYLCASRRVQGFEVDTEAFFGQGTRLTVV.

The chain joins TRBV5-1 to TRBJ2-1; TRBD2 matches at 10 bases. CDR1 and CDR2 from the germline V gene are SGHRS and YFSETQ. Trimming removed 6 bases from V and 4 bases from J; junction bases left unmatched: 10. This CDR3 has 16 residues. CDR3 loop: CASTEAGLAVYNEQFF. In DNA form, the CDR3 reads TGCGCCAGCACCGAGGCCGGACTAGCGGTTTACAATGAGCAGTTCTTC.

This clone appeared once. Here the CDR3 reads CASSEVLTGSSYEQYF. The CDR3 DNA sequence: TGTGCCAGCAGTGAAGTACTGACAGGTAGCTCCTACGAGCAGTACTTC. The chain links TRBV2 to TRBJ2-7, with a tentative D call TRBD1 (6 bases). The CDR3 sequence is 16 residues long. The germline V gene encodes CDR1 SNHLY and CDR2 FYNNEI. V lost 1 base and J 0 bases, leaving 13 bases between the germline ends.

Only one count was recorded for this clone. The chain recombines TRBV4-2 with TRBJ2-4; 7 bases are a match to TRBD2. After removal of 4 bases from V and 6 bases from J, the junction contained 12 bases not matched to a gene. CDR3 length: 16 amino acids. Germline V gives CDR1 LGHNA, CDR2 YNFKEQ. The CDR3 nucleotides read TGTGCCAGCAGCCCCAACGGCGGGAGAGGGTCAAACATTCAGTACTTC. Translation gives CASSPNGGRGSNIQYF.

The V and J genes are TRBV19 and TRBJ1-1, with TRBD1 matching 7 bases. V shed 6 bases and J 1 base; nucleotides not matched to a gene: 5. CDR3 size: 14 residues. Germline CDR1 reads LNHDA; CDR2 reads SQIVND (reference sequence). CDR3 bases: TGTGCCAGTAGGCTCCGGGACAGGAACACTGAAGCTTTCTTT. Residues: CASRLRDRNTEAFF.

Only one count was recorded for this clone. The chain links TRBV6-1 to TRBJ1-1; 8 bases align to TRBD1. Looked up from germline, CDR1 is MNHNS and CDR2 is SASEGT. This CDR3 is built from 14 residues. V lost 6 bases, J lost 5 bases, and 8 bases stayed unmatched. CDR3 sequence reads: CASRPTGAVTEAFF. Here the CDR3 DNA reads TGTGCCAGCAGGCCGACAGGGGCAGTAACTGAAGCTTTCTTT.

The rearrangement links TRBV30 to TRBJ1-5; D gene ambiguous. CDR1 is GTSNPN and CDR2 is SVGIG in the germline V gene (reference sequence). The length of the CDR3 is 13 residues. The germline V and J ends were trimmed by 5 bases and 3 bases, with 11 bases remaining between them. The CDR3 loop is CAWGRDSNQPQHF. The CDR3 coding sequence is TGTGCCTGGGGGCGAGACTCCAATCAGCCCCAGCATTTT.

V is TRBV13 and J is TRBJ2-7; a weak D match, TRBD1 (6 bases). V was trimmed by 4 bases and J by 1 base, leaving 11 bases between them. Germline CDR1 and CDR2: PRHDT and FYEKMQ (reference sequence). CDR3 length equals 14 residues. The CDR3 is CASSSWTASYEQYF. CDR3 DNA sequence: TGTGCCAGCAGCTCTTGGACAGCTTCCTACGAGCAGTACTTC.

V gene TRBV13 combines with J gene TRBJ1-2; D remains ambiguous. The V end was cut by 4 bases, the J end by 4 bases, with 13 bases between. The CDR3 is 14 amino acids. Germline-derived CDR1 and CDR2 are PRHDT and FYEKMQ (reference sequence). The CDR3 DNA is TGTGCCAGCAGCTCCCCGGAGGATGGCTATGGCTACACCTTC. Protein: CASSSPEDGYGYTF.

The gene calls are TRBV7-3 and TRBJ2-2; D gene ambiguous. Trimming stripped 1 base from V and 7 bases from J, with 7 bases between. The germline gives CDR1 SGHTA, CDR2 FQGTGA. The CDR3 is made up of 13 amino acids. The CDR3 bases are TGTGCCAGCAGCTTAAGGGGAAGCGGGGAGCTGTTTTTT. Protein: CASSLRGSGELFF.

The chain has TRBV6-6 and TRBJ2-1, with 7 bases aligning to TRBD2. The CDR3 length is 12 residues. CDR1 and CDR2 (germline): MNHNY, SVGAGI (reference sequence). The ends lost 7 bases at V and 9 bases at J; junction bases unmatched: 6. CDR3 sequence reads: CASKSGGPEQFF. Written as DNA, the CDR3 is TGTGCCAGCAAGTCGGGAGGACCTGAGCAGTTCTTC.

This clone was seen just once. The chain is built from TRBV5-6 and TRBJ1-1; no firm D call. The germline gives CDR1 SGHDT, CDR2 YYEEEE. Trimming removed 5 bases from V and 5 bases from J, with 10 bases in between. The CDR3 sequence is 12 residues long. For the CDR3, the DNA is TGTGCCAGCAGTTGGACTGGTACTGAAGCTTTCTTT. Translating it yields CASSWTGTEAFF.

Regarding this clone: A read error may explain this, as a much larger clone is one base away. Within the sample, other DNA sequences also encode this same CDR3. The J gene is TRBJ1-2, the V gene TRBV7-9, with no clear D. The CDR3 totals 14 residues. Germline CDR1 reads SEHNR; CDR2 reads FQNEAQ (reference sequence). Trimming took off 0 bases at V and 5 bases at J, with 10 bases between the two ends. Here the CDR3 reads CASSLAAGLYGYTF. The CDR3, as DNA: TGTGCCAGCAGCTTAGCGGCAGGACTTTATGGCTACACCTTC.

The chain combines TRBV5-8 with TRBJ2-2, with a tentative D call TRBD2 (5 bases). Trimming shortened V by 0 bases and J by 1 base, and 10 bases separated the two germline ends. From germline, CDR1 is SGHTS and CDR2 YDEGEE. The CDR3 length is 16 residues. The CDR3, as DNA: TGTGCCAGCAGCTTGGTAGGACTCCTGAACACCGGGGAGCTGTTTTTT. Protein product: CASSLVGLLNTGELFF.

The chain joins TRBV11-3 to TRBJ1-1; D gene unclear. The CDR3 contains 11 residues. Trimming shortened V by 3 bases and J by 8 bases, and 7 bases separated the two germline ends. CDR1 is SGHNT, CDR2 YENEEA, per germline. This CDR3 is CASSLEREAFF. The CDR3 DNA sequence: TGTGCCAGCAGCTTGGAACGGGAAGCTTTCTTT.